This entry lists 9 T cell receptor beta chains sequenced from one sample in a study of T cell responses to AZD1222 COVID-19 vaccine. Using immunoSEQ multiplex PCR, the repertoire was profiled, and TCRdb retains in-frame clones only, with some absent. The profile shows over 150,000 clones, roughly 88% of them singletons. Sequences were derived from peripheral blood, sampled 28 days after the second AZD1222 dose. These receptors came from an adult who received the AZD1222 COVID-19 vaccine.

The rearrangement links TRBV7-6 to TRBJ2-2; TRBD2 aligns across 12 bases. V lost 1 base to trimming and J lost 6 bases; unmatched junction nucleotides: 12. The CDR3 length is 19 residues. CDR1 and CDR2 from the germline V gene are SGHVS and FNYEAQ. The CDR3 sequence: CASSLGVPSGGASPGELFF. In DNA form, the CDR3 reads TGTGCCAGCAGCTTAGGGGTTCCTAGCGGGGGGGCCTCGCCCGGGGAGCTGTTTTTT.

The chain recombines TRBV6-2 or TRBV6-3 with TRBJ1-4; D uncertain. V lost 6 bases and J lost 8, with 13 bases in between. There are 13 residues in the CDR3. Germline CDR1 is MNHEY and CDR2 is SVGEGT. The CDR3 sequence is CASSPNLGEKLFF. In DNA, the CDR3 is TGTGCCAGCAGCCCCAACCTCGGGGAAAAACTGTTTTTT.

The J gene is TRBJ1-1, the V gene TRBV28; D unclear. Trimming stripped 1 base from V and 4 bases from J, with 13 bases between. Germline V gene data show CDR1 as MDHEN and CDR2 as SYDVKM. The CDR3 covers 15 residues. The CDR3 reads CASSLFGTTGTEAFF. CDR3 DNA: TGTGCCAGCAGTTTATTTGGCACAACGGGCACTGAAGCTTTCTTT.

This clone was counted a few times. The chain combines TRBV7-2 with TRBJ2-7; perhaps TRBD2 as D (5 bases). Germline V CDR1 and CDR2: SGHTA, FQGNSA. This CDR3 is built from 15 residues. Trimming took off 3 bases at V and 4 bases at J, with 16 bases between the two ends. CDR3 sequence reads: CASSFNGGLQYEQYF. Written as DNA, the CDR3 is TGTGCCAGCAGCTTTAATGGTGGACTGCAGTACGAGCAGTACTTC.

CDR3: CASSQDVQRGGSYEQYF. CDR3 nucleotide sequence: TGTGCCAGCAGCCAAGATGTCCAGCGGGGGGGCTCCTACGAGCAGTACTTC. The chain couples TRBV3-1 (or the pseudogene TRBV3-2) to TRBJ2-7; 10 bases are shared with TRBD2. Germline V CDR1 and CDR2: LGHDT, YNNKEL (reference sequence). There are 17 residues in the CDR3. Unmatched junction bases numbered 5, after V lost 0 bases and J lost 0 bases.

The chain joins TRBV19 to TRBJ2-7, with TRBD1 matching 10 bases. J gave up 3 bases and V 5 bases, and 7 bases lay outside the gene matches. The CDR3 runs to 15 residues. Germline V gene data show CDR1 as LNHDA and CDR2 as SQIVND (reference sequence). For the CDR3, the DNA is TGTGCCAGTAGTCCGGGACAGGGGACTTTCTACGAGCAGTACTTC. Translating it yields CASSPGQGTFYEQYF. Complete variable domain (other parts from reference TRBV19 and TRBJ2-7): DGGITQSPKYLFRKEGQNVTLSCEQNLNHDAMYWYRQDPGQGLRLIYYSQIVNDFQKGDIAEGYSVSREKKESFPLTVTSAQKNPTAFYLCASSPGQGTFYEQYFGPGTRLTVT.

V gene TRBV19 combines with J gene TRBJ2-1, with TRBD2 matching 12 bases. Germline V gene data show CDR1 as LNHDA and CDR2 as SQIVND (reference sequence). The V segment lost 7 bases and the J segment 0 bases; nucleotides outside the gene matches: 13. The CDR3 length is 19 residues. The CDR3 loop is CASTRLAGVTDPSYNEQFF. CDR3 sequence (DNA): TGTGCCAGTACCAGACTAGCGGGGGTTACCGACCCCTCCTACAATGAGCAGTTCTTC.

The chain is built from TRBV19 and TRBJ1-6; D not resolved. V dropped 4 bases and J dropped 1 base, with 11 bases sitting between them. This CDR3 comprises 16 residues. CDR1 is LNHDA and CDR2 is SQIVND in the germline V gene (reference sequence). This chain's CDR3 is CASSNLPSSYNSPLHF. CDR3 nucleotides: TGTGCCAGTAGTAACCTCCCTTCGTCCTATAATTCACCCCTCCACTTT. The entire variable domain, with the rest obtained from reference TRBV19 and TRBJ1-6, is as follows: DGGITQSPKYLFRKEGQNVTLSCEQNLNHDAMYWYRQDPGQGLRLIYYSQIVNDFQKGDIAEGYSVSREKKESFPLTVTSAQKNPTAFYLCASSNLPSSYNSPLHFGNGTRLTVT.

J is TRBJ1-1 and V is TRBV19; TRBD1 is a possible D gene (5 bases). The CDR3 is 11 amino acids. Trimming left V 8 bases short and J 5 bases short, with 9 bases between. Germline-derived CDR1 and CDR2 are LNHDA and SQIVND (reference sequence). The CDR3 sequence: CASQGETEAFF. The CDR3 DNA sequence: TGTGCCAGTCAGGGTGAAACTGAAGCTTTCTTT. Looking up the rest from reference TRBV19 and TRBJ1-1 gives the full variable domain: DGGITQSPKYLFRKEGQNVTLSCEQNLNHDAMYWYRQDPGQGLRLIYYSQIVNDFQKGDIAEGYSVSREKKESFPLTVTSAQKNPTAFYLCASQGETEAFFGQGTRLTVV.